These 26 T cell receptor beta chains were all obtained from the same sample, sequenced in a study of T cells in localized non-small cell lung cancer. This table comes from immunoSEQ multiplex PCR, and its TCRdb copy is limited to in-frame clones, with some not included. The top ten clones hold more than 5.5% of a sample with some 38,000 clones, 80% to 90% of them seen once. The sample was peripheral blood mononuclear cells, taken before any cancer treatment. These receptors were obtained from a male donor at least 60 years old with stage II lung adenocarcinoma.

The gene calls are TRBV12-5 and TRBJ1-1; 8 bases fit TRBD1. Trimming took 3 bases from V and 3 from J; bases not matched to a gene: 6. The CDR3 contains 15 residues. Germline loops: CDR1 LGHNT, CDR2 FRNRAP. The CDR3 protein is CASGFPKQGDTEAFF. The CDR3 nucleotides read TGTGCTAGTGGTTTCCCGAAACAGGGGGACACTGAAGCTTTCTTT.

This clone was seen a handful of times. The CDR3 sequence: CASSLKQGSTDTQYF. The CDR3 DNA sequence: TGTGCCAGCAGCTTGAAGCAGGGGAGCACAGATACGCAGTATTTT. This chain connects TRBV7-9 to TRBJ2-3; tentatively, D is TRBD1 (6 bases). The CDR3 consists of 15 residues. CDR1 SEHNR and CDR2 FQNEAQ come from the germline V gene (reference sequence). V was trimmed by 3 bases and J by 0 bases, leaving 10 bases between them.

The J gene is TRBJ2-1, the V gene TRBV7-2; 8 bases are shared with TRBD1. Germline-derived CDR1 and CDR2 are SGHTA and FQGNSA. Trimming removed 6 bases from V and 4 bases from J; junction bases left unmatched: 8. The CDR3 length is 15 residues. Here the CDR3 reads CASRPGQATYNEQFF. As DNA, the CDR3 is TGTGCCAGCAGACCGGGACAGGCGACTTACAATGAGCAGTTCTTC.

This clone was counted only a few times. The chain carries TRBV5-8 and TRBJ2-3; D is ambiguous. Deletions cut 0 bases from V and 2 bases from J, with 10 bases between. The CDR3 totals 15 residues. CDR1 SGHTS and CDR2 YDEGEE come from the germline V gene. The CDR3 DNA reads TGTGCCAGCAGCTTGGGACACGAACCCACAGATACGCAGTATTTT. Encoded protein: CASSLGHEPTDTQYF.

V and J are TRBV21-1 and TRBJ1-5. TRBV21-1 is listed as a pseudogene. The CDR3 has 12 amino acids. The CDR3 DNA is TGTGCCAGCAGCACGGGAACGAGGCCCCAGCATTTT. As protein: CASSTGTRPQHF.

The CDR3 protein is CASSYLRASGDTDTQYF. The DNA for the CDR3 is TGTGCCAGCAGCTACCTCAGGGCTAGCGGGGACACAGATACGCAGTATTTT. The J gene is TRBJ2-3, the V gene TRBV11-2; TRBD2 aligns across 9 bases. V shed 4 bases, J shed 2 bases, and the junction held 10 bases outside the gene matches. The CDR3 length is 17 residues. CDR1 is SGHAT and CDR2 is FQNNGV in the germline V gene.

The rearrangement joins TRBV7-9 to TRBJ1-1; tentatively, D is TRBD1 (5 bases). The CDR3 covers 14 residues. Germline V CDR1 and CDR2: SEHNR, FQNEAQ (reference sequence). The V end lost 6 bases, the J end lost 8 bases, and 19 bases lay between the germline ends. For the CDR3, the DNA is TGTGCCAGCAGTCCGGCGGGGGGACCAGGAGAAGCTTTCTTT. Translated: CASSPAGGPGEAFF.

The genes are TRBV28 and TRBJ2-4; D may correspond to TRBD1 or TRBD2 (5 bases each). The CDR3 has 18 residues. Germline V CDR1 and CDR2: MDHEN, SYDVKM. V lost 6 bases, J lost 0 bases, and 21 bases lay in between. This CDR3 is CASSPNGAGGLAKNIQYF. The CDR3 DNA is TGTGCCAGCAGCCCAAATGGGGCGGGCGGATTAGCCAAAAACATTCAGTACTTC.

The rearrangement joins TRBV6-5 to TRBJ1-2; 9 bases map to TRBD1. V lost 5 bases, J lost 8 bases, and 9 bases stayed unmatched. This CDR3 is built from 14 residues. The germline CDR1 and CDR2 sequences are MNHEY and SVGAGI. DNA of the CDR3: TGTGCCAGCAGTCTCGGACAGGGGACTAAAGGCTACACCTTC. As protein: CASSLGQGTKGYTF.

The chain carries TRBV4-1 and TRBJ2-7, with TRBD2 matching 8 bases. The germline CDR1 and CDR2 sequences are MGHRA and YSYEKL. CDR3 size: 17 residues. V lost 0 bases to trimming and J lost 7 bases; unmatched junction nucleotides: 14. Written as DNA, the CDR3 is TGCGCCAGCAGCCAAGAGCGCGCGGGAGGCTTCCTGAGGGAGCAGTACTTC. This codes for CASSQERAGGFLREQYF.

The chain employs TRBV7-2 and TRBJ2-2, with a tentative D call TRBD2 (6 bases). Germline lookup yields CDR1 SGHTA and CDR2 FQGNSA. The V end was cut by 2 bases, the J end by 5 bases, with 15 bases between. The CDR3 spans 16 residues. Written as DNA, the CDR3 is TGTGCCAGCAGCTTACAACCGGGACTGGGGACCGGGGAGCTGTTTTTT. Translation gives CASSLQPGLGTGELFF.

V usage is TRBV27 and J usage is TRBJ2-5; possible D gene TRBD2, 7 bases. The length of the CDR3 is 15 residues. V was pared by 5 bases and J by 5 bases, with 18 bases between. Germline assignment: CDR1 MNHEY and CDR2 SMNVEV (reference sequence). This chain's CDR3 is CASSPYSEGGETQYF. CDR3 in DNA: TGTGCCAGCAGTCCCTATTCAGAGGGGGGGGAGACCCAGTACTTC.

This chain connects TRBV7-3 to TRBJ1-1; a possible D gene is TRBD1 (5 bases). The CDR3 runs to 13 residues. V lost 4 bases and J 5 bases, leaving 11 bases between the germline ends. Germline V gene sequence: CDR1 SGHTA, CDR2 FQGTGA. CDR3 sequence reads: CASSSGLLTEAFF. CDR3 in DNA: TGTGCCAGCAGCTCGGGACTTTTAACTGAAGCTTTCTTT.

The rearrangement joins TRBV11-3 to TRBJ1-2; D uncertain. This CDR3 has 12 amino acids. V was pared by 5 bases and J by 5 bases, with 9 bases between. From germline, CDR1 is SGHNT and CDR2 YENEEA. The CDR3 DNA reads TGTGCCAGCAGCGCCACAGAATATGGCTACACCTTC. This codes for CASSATEYGYTF.

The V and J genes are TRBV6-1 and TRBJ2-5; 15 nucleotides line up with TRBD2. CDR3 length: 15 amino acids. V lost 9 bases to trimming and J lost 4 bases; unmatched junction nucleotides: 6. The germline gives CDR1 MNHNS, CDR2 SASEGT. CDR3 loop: CASGTGLAGGETQYF. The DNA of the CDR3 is TGTGCCAGTGGGACGGGACTAGCGGGAGGAGAGACCCAGTACTTC.

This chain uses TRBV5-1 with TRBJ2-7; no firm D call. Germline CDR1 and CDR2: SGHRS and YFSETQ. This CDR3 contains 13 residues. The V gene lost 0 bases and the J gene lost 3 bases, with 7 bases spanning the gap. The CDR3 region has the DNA TGCGCCAGCAGCTTGGGTAACAGCTACGAGCAGTACTTC. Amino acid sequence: CASSLGNSYEQYF.

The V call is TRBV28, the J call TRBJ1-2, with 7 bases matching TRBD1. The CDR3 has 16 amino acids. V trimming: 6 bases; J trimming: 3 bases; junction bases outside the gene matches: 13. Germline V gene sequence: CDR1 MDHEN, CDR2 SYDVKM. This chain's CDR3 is CASRKTGRFWDYGYTF. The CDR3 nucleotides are TGTGCCAGCAGAAAGACAGGGAGGTTCTGGGACTATGGCTACACCTTC.

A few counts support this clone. DNA of the CDR3: TGTGCCAGCAGCTTAGAATGGACAGGGGAAGGCTACACCTTC. Its protein is CASSLEWTGEGYTF. The chain uses TRBV7-9 and TRBJ1-2; 9 positions agree with TRBD1. The CDR3 length is 14 residues. Germline loops: CDR1 SEHNR, CDR2 FQNEAQ (reference sequence). The V gene end was trimmed by 1 base and the J gene end by 8 bases; junction bases not matched to a gene: 5.

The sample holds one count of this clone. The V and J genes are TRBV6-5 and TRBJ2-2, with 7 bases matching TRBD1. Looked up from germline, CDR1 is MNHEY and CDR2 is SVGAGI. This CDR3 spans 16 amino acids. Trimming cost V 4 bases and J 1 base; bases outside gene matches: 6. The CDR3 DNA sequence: TGTGCCAGCAGTTTTCACAGGGGCGTGAACACCGGGGAGCTGTTTTTT. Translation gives CASSFHRGVNTGELFF.

The CDR3 nucleotides read TGTGCCGGAGACCAGGGGAAGGCCTATGGCTACACCTTC. It translates to CAGDQGKAYGYTF. The rearrangement joins TRBV30 to TRBJ1-2; D might be TRBD1 (6 bases). CDR3 length: 13 amino acids. The ends were cut back, 8 bases at V and 4 bases at J, with 17 bases in the middle. Germline CDR1 reads GTSNPN; CDR2 reads SVGIG (reference sequence). The entire variable domain, with the rest obtained from reference TRBV30 and TRBJ1-2, is as follows: SQTIHQWPATLVQPVGSPLSLECTVEGTSNPNLYWYRQAAGRGLQLLFYSVGIGQISSEVPQNLSASRPQDRQFILSSKKLLLSDSGFYLCAGDQGKAYGYTFGSGTRLTVV.

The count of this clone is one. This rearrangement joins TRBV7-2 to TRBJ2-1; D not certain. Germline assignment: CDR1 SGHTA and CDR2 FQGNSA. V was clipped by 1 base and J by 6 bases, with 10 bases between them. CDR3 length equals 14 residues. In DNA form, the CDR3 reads TGTGCCAGCAGCTTAGGTGACTCGCGCAATGAGCAGTTCTTC. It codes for CASSLGDSRNEQFF.

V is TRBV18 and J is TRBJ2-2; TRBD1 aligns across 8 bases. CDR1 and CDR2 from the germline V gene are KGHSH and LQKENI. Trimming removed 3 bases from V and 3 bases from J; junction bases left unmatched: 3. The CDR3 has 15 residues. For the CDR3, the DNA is TGTGCCAGCTCACCGCAGGGGGCGTACACCGGGGAGCTGTTTTTT. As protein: CASSPQGAYTGELFF.

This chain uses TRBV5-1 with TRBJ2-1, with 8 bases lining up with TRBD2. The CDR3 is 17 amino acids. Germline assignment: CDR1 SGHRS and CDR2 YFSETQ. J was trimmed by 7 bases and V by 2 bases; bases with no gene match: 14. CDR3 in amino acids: CASSFRFSAGGRNEQFF. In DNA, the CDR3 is TGCGCCAGCAGCTTCCGCTTTAGCGCGGGAGGCCGGAATGAGCAGTTCTTC.

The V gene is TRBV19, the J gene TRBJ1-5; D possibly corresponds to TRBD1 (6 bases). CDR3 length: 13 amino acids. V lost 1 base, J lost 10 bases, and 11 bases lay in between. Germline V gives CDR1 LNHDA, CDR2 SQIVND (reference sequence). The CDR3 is CASSIGDGTPQHF. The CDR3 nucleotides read TGTGCCAGTAGTATAGGGGACGGGACACCCCAGCATTTT.

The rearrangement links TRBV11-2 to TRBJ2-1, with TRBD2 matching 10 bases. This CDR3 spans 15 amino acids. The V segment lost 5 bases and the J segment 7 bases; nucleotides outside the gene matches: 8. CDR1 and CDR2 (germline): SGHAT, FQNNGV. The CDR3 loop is CASSLSGRALNEQFF. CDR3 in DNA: TGTGCCAGCAGCCTCAGCGGGAGGGCCCTTAATGAGCAGTTCTTC.

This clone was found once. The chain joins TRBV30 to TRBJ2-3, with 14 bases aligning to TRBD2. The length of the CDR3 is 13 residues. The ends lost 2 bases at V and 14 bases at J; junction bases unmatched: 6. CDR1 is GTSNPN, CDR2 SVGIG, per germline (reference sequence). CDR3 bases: TGTGCCTGGAGTTCATCGACTAGCGGGAGGGGGTATTTT. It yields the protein CAWSSSTSGRGYF.